These 27 T cell receptor beta chains were all obtained from the same sample, sequenced in a study of cytomegalovirus exposure and HLA in healthy donors. 60 Vbeta and 13 Jbeta primers were used in PCR. Sequencing used immunoSEQ multiplex PCR; TCRdb keeps in-frame clones, though not all of them. The data show about 130,000 clones, roughly 71% seen once. Material: PBMCs. The receptors were gathered from a woman aged 50 to 60 in good health and CMV-seropositive.

The rearrangement links TRBV4-2 to TRBJ1-2; perhaps TRBD1 as D (5 bases). Germline values: CDR1 LGHNA, CDR2 YNFKEQ. V lost 1 base and J 3 bases, leaving 12 bases between the germline ends. The CDR3 sequence is 15 residues long. The CDR3 sequence: CASSQGRRVDYGYTF. In DNA, the CDR3 is TGTGCCAGCAGCCAAGGTCGCAGGGTTGACTATGGCTACACCTTC.

This chain connects TRBV6-1 to TRBJ2-5; 7 positions match TRBD2. From germline, CDR1 is MNHNS and CDR2 SASEGT. The CDR3 contains 15 residues. The junction had 11 bases not matched to a gene; V was cut back by 6 bases and J by 4 bases. DNA for the CDR3: TGTGCCAGCAGGGGGGGGAGCGGGGCGGGAGAGACCCAGTACTTC. Translated: CASRGGSGAGETQYF.

The V gene is TRBV2, the J gene TRBJ1-2; no definite D call. The germline CDR1 and CDR2 sequences are SNHLY and FYNNEI. This CDR3 is 14 amino acids long. V was cut by 5 bases and J by 1 base, with 11 bases left in between. CDR3: CASSPPERNYGYTF. The CDR3 nucleotides are TGTGCCAGCAGTCCTCCCGAGCGTAACTATGGCTACACCTTC.

The rearrangement links TRBV6-1 to TRBJ2-6, with 8 nucleotides matching TRBD1. V lost 4 bases, J lost 4 bases, and 15 bases stayed unmatched. There are 19 residues in the CDR3. Germline assignment: CDR1 MNHNS and CDR2 SASEGT. As DNA, the CDR3 is TGTGCCAGCAGTGCAGCTCGGACAGGGTGGTCTATCGGGGCCAACGTCCTGACTTTC. It encodes CASSAARTGWSIGANVLTF.

The chain has TRBV11-2 and TRBJ1-6, with D maybe TRBD1 (5 bases). CDR3 length: 12 residues. The V end lost 5 bases, the J end lost 16 bases, and 15 bases lay between the germline ends. Germline CDR1 and CDR2: SGHAT and FQNNGV. The CDR3 loop is CASSPLQGGLHF. The CDR3 DNA follows: TGTGCCAGCAGCCCCCTGCAGGGAGGGCTCCACTTT.

This clone was picked up one time. This chain connects TRBV28 to TRBJ2-1; D perhaps matches TRBD1 (6 bases). The CDR3 totals 15 residues. V dropped 6 bases and J dropped 3 bases, with 15 bases sitting between them. Germline values: CDR1 MDHEN, CDR2 SYDVKM. The CDR3 bases are TGTGCCAGCAGCCCTACAGGGATTATCTACAATGAGCAGTTCTTC. Encoded protein: CASSPTGIIYNEQFF.

The chain recombines TRBV5-4 with TRBJ1-6, with a weak D call TRBD1 (5 bases). Germline V CDR1 and CDR2: SGHNT, YYREEE (reference sequence). The length of the CDR3 is 15 residues. V was trimmed by 0 bases and J by 5 bases, leaving 9 bases between them. Here the CDR3 DNA reads TGTGCCAGCAGCTTGGCAGGGAGGGATAATTCACCCCTCCACTTT. This codes for CASSLAGRDNSPLHF.

V and J are TRBV6-6 and TRBJ2-1; D is undetermined. This CDR3 is built from 15 residues. Germline V gives CDR1 MNHNY, CDR2 SVGAGI (reference sequence). V was cut by 8 bases and J by 0 bases, with 14 bases left in between. The CDR3 reads CASRSAESSYNEQFF. The DNA for the CDR3 is TGTGCCAGCCGTTCGGCGGAGAGCTCCTACAATGAGCAGTTCTTC.

This chain joins TRBV29-1 and TRBJ2-5; the D gene is possibly TRBD2 (7 bases). This CDR3 has 14 amino acids. Per the germline V gene, CDR1 is SQVTM and CDR2 is ANQGSEA. V was shortened by 7 bases and J by 5 bases, with 20 bases between the two germline ends. The CDR3 DNA follows: TGCAGCGCCTCCCGGGGGGCTTACGAGGAGACCCAGTACTTC. Residues: CSASRGAYEETQYF.

The DNA of the CDR3 is TGTGCCAGCAACCTAGGACTAGCGGGGAGAGATACGCAGTATTTT. Amino acid sequence: CASNLGLAGRDTQYF. The chain has TRBV2 and TRBJ2-3; 12 bases map to TRBD2. With V trimmed by 7 bases and J by 5 bases, 7 bases remained unmatched. CDR1 and CDR2 (germline): SNHLY, FYNNEI. This CDR3 is built from 15 residues.

This sequence joins TRBV6-5 and TRBJ2-7, with D possibly being TRBD2 (5 bases). Germline loops: CDR1 MNHEY, CDR2 SVGAGI. The CDR3 runs 13 residues. With 6 bases removed from V and 2 bases from J, the gap between germline ends came to 11 bases. The CDR3 region has the DNA TGTGCCAGCAGGGGAGTAGGAGCCTACGAGCAGTACTTC. Encoded protein: CASRGVGAYEQYF.

The chain uses TRBV7-2 and TRBJ2-1; 12 bases match TRBD2. CDR3 length equals 15 residues. CDR1 SGHTA and CDR2 FQGNSA come from the germline V gene. Trimming at V came to 4 bases and at J to 9 bases, leaving 7 bases not matched to a gene. CDR3 nucleotides: TGTGCCAGCAGCTCTAGCGGGGGGGCCCAGATTGAGCAGTTCTTC. The encoded protein is CASSSSGGAQIEQFF.

The chain combines TRBV27 with TRBJ2-6; 9 positions agree with TRBD1. The ends lost 1 base at V and 0 bases at J; junction bases unmatched: 10. The CDR3 loop spans 20 amino acids. Germline V lookup: CDR1 MNHEY, CDR2 SMNVEV (reference sequence). For the CDR3, the DNA is TGTGCCAGCAGTTTATATTCGCCAAGGACAGGGGACTCTGGGGCCAACGTCCTGACTTTC. Encoded protein: CASSLYSPRTGDSGANVLTF.

This clone was found once. The J gene is TRBJ2-7, the V gene TRBV6-5, with 10 bases matching TRBD1. Losses at the gene ends were 6 bases for V and 7 bases for J; bases not matched to a gene: 3. The CDR3 loop spans 12 amino acids. The V gene's germline CDR1 is MNHEY and CDR2 SVGAGI. CDR3 region: CASRTGGVEQYF. Written as DNA, the CDR3 is TGTGCCAGCAGGACAGGGGGCGTTGAGCAGTACTTC.

In its sample, this clone was seen once. The V and J genes are TRBV19 and TRBJ2-5; D unclear. The CDR3 consists of 13 residues. Germline CDR1 and CDR2: LNHDA and SQIVND (reference sequence). The V end was cut by 2 bases, the J end by 3 bases, with 7 bases between. The CDR3 loop reads CASSIPEKETQYF. CDR3 nucleotides: TGTGCCAGTAGTATACCAGAAAAAGAGACCCAGTACTTC.

This chain connects TRBV11-3 to TRBJ2-7; 7 bases fit TRBD2. The ends lost 4 bases at V and 2 bases at J; junction bases unmatched: 5. CDR3 length: 14 residues. Germline CDR1 and CDR2: SGHNT and YENEEA. The CDR3 is CASSSGTTTYEQYF. The CDR3 DNA is TGTGCCAGCAGCTCGGGGACTACAACCTACGAGCAGTACTTC.

This rearrangement joins TRBV2 to TRBJ1-2; D possibly corresponds to TRBD1 (5 bases). Germline assignment: CDR1 SNHLY and CDR2 FYNNEI. With 6 bases removed from V and 5 bases from J, the gap between germline ends came to 16 bases. This CDR3 spans 14 amino acids. CDR3 nucleotides: TGTGCCAGCAGCAGGGACTCAAGATTATATGGCTACACCTTC. This translates into CASSRDSRLYGYTF.

V is TRBV6-5 and J is TRBJ2-3, with 7 nucleotides matching TRBD1. Trimming took 5 bases from V and 4 from J; bases not matched to a gene: 6. Germline loops: CDR1 MNHEY, CDR2 SVGAGI. The CDR3 consists of 14 residues. The CDR3 bases are TGTGCCAGCAGTACCGACAGGGACGCAGATACGCAGTATTTT. Its protein product is CASSTDRDADTQYF.

V gene TRBV7-8 combines with J gene TRBJ2-5, with D unclear. The CDR3 is 11 residues long. V gave up 4 bases and J gave up 7 bases, with 7 bases separating them. From germline, CDR1 is SGHVS and CDR2 FQNEAQ. This CDR3 reads CASSSLLTQYF. The CDR3 bases are TGTGCCAGCAGCTCCCTCCTGACCCAGTACTTC. Together with reference TRBV7-8 and TRBJ2-5, the CDR3 gives the full variable domain: GAGVSQSPRYKVAKRGQDVALRCDPISGHVSLFWYQQALGQGPEFLTYFQNEAQLDKSGLPSDRFFAERPEGSVSTLKIQRTQQEDSAVYLCASSSLLTQYFGPGTRLLVL.

The chain has TRBV6-5 and TRBJ1-2; D is uncertain. V was pared by 0 bases and J by 2 bases, with 10 bases between. The germline gives CDR1 MNHEY, CDR2 SVGAGI. The CDR3 extends over 15 amino acids. As DNA, the CDR3 is TGTGCCAGCAGTTACTCCGGTATCCTCAACTATGGCTACACCTTC. It is translated as CASSYSGILNYGYTF.

The chain uses TRBV28 and TRBJ2-2; the D is unclear. V lost 2 bases, J lost 5 bases, and 3 bases lay in between. Germline V gene lookup returns CDR1 MDHEN and CDR2 SYDVKM. CDR3 size: 12 residues. CDR3: CASSLVTGELFF. As DNA, the CDR3 is TGTGCCAGCAGTTTAGTAACCGGGGAGCTGTTTTTT.

The V and J genes are TRBV7-6 and TRBJ1-5; D possibly corresponds to TRBD1 (6 bases). Germline V gives CDR1 SGHVS, CDR2 FNYEAQ. CDR3 length equals 15 residues. The V end was cut by 5 bases, the J end by 7 bases, with 18 bases between. The CDR3 reads CASSQLQGFWQPQHF. CDR3 nucleotides: TGTGCCAGCAGCCAACTACAGGGTTTCTGGCAGCCCCAGCATTTT. Combining the CDR3 with reference TRBV7-6 and TRBJ1-5 gives the whole variable domain GAGVSQSPRYKVTKRGQDVALRCDPISGHVSLYWYRQALGQGPEFLTYFNYEAQQDKSGLPNDRFSAERPEGSISTLTIQRTEQRDSAMYRCASSQLQGFWQPQHFGDGTRLSIL.

The rearrangement uses TRBV30 and TRBJ2-7, with a possible D match to TRBD1 (5 bases). Germline V gene sequence: CDR1 GTSNPN, CDR2 SVGIG (reference sequence). V was trimmed by 0 bases and J by 7 bases, leaving 7 bases between them. CDR3 length equals 11 residues. The CDR3 is CAWSVGREQYF. CDR3 DNA sequence: TGTGCCTGGAGTGTGGGGCGGGAGCAGTACTTC.

This clone was recorded once. V and J are TRBV10-2 and TRBJ1-4, with D perhaps TRBD1 (5 bases). V was trimmed by 7 bases and J by 1 base, leaving 25 bases between them. The germline V gene encodes CDR1 WSHSY and CDR2 SAAADI. This CDR3 spans 19 amino acids. The CDR3 protein is CASTPTEGFSGGTNEKLFF. CDR3 in DNA: TGCGCCAGCACCCCAACAGAAGGGTTCTCCGGGGGAACTAATGAAAAACTGTTTTTT.

J is TRBJ1-5 and V is TRBV27; a possible D gene is TRBD1 (6 bases). Germline-derived CDR1 and CDR2 are MNHEY and SMNVEV (reference sequence). This CDR3 has 15 amino acids. Between the trimmed V and J ends, which lost 2 bases and 5 bases, there was a span of 13 bases. CDR3 nucleotide sequence: TGTGCCAGCAGTTTACACGGGCAGGGGCATCAGCCCCAGCATTTT. The encoded protein is CASSLHGQGHQPQHF.

The genes are TRBV5-4 and TRBJ2-5; tentatively, D is TRBD2 (6 bases). The CDR3 extends over 17 amino acids. Germline CDR1 SGHNT, CDR2 YYREEE (reference sequence). The V end was cut by 4 bases, the J end by 2 bases, with 21 bases between. This CDR3 reads CASSPPRGSRGQETQYF. CDR3 nucleotides: TGTGCCAGCAGCCCCCCTCGGGGGTCCCGGGGGCAAGAGACCCAGTACTTC.

The sample holds one count of this clone. The chain joins TRBV7-2 to TRBJ2-3; TRBD1 is a possible D gene (6 bases). Germline values: CDR1 SGHTA, CDR2 FQGNSA. The CDR3 sequence is 15 residues long. Trimming took off 1 base at V and 1 base at J, with 9 bases between the two ends. CDR3 loop: CASSLGTVGTDTQYF. For the CDR3, the DNA is TGTGCCAGCAGCTTAGGGACAGTAGGCACAGATACGCAGTATTTT.